The 30 T cell receptor beta chains below come from one sample, sequenced in a study of shared clonotypes between healthy human individuals. Only in-frame clones appear in the TCRdb table, and some are missing; sequencing was by immunoSEQ multiplex PCR. This sample has 190,000 or so clones; approximately 70% occur once, and the top ten carry more than 9%. The material sequenced was memory CD4+ T cells sorted from blood. The subset was: CD45RA-negative fraction. The receptors derive from a man aged 25-40 years in good health.

This clone was counted only a few times. The rearrangement uses TRBV5-4 and TRBJ2-6, with 8 bases matching TRBD1. CDR1 is SGHNT and CDR2 is YYREEE in the germline V gene (reference sequence). Trimming at V came to 0 bases and at J to 1 base, leaving 3 bases not matched to a gene. The CDR3 sequence is 17 residues long. The CDR3 sequence is CASSLGGTGSGANVLTF. CDR3 nucleotides: TGTGCCAGCAGCTTGGGGGGGACAGGATCTGGGGCCAACGTCCTGACTTTC.

The chain couples TRBV14 to TRBJ1-2; D not certain. Germline assignment: CDR1 SGHDN and CDR2 FVKESK. This CDR3 has 16 residues. The ends were cut back, 4 bases at V and 3 bases at J, with 18 bases in the middle. DNA for the CDR3: TGTGCCAGCAGCCGCCTCGAAGGGCCCCTTGACTATGGCTACACCTTC. This gives the protein CASSRLEGPLDYGYTF.

This chain links TRBV12-5 with TRBJ2-5, with 9 bases identical to TRBD2. CDR3 length equals 14 residues. Germline CDR1 and CDR2: LGHNT and FRNRAP. V lost 9 bases, J lost 9 bases, and 14 bases stayed unmatched. The CDR3 bases are TGTGCTAGAAGGGGTAGCGGGAGACCATCGTCCCAGTACTTC. This translates into CARRGSGRPSSQYF.

This clone appeared once. The chain uses TRBV18 and TRBJ2-5; D call uncertain. The germline V gene has CDR1 KGHSH and CDR2 LQKENI. Trimming pared 6 bases from V and 1 base from J, leaving 9 bases between. The CDR3 spans 13 residues. CDR3 bases: TGTGCCAGCTCCCCGTCCCTCCAAGAGACCCAGTACTTC. Its protein is CASSPSLQETQYF.

The rearrangement uses TRBV6-1 and TRBJ2-5, with a weak D call TRBD2 (5 bases). The germline V gene has CDR1 MNHNS and CDR2 SASEGT. CDR3 length: 12 residues. V was shortened by 6 bases and J by 5 bases, with 10 bases between the two germline ends. The CDR3 nucleotides are TGTGCCAGCAGGGGGAGTGGGGAGACCCAGTACTTC. Amino acids: CASRGSGETQYF.

In its sample, this clone was seen once. The sample carries other DNA sequences with the same CDR3. The genes are TRBV2 and TRBJ2-3; 10 positions match TRBD2. Germline V gene data show CDR1 as SNHLY and CDR2 as FYNNEI. The CDR3 contains 14 residues. Trimming at V came to 8 bases and at J to 6 bases, leaving 8 bases not matched to a gene. The CDR3 reads CASGLAGVTDTQYF. CDR3 DNA sequence: TGTGCCAGCGGTCTAGCGGGAGTGACCGATACGCAGTATTTT.

This chain links TRBV5-1 with TRBJ2-2; 8 nucleotides match TRBD1. In germline, CDR1 is SGHRS, CDR2 YFSETQ. The CDR3 extends over 14 amino acids. With V trimmed by 6 bases and J by 1 base, 2 bases remained unmatched. As DNA, the CDR3 is TGCGCCAGCACCGGGACAGGGAACACCGGGGAGCTGTTTTTT. Translated, it gives CASTGTGNTGELFF.

This chain joins TRBV27 and TRBJ1-1, with D possibly matching TRBD1 (6 bases). The CDR3 loop spans 12 amino acids. V shed 5 bases and J shed 12 bases, with 16 bases lying between them. CDR1 and CDR2 (germline): MNHEY, SMNVEV (reference sequence). For the CDR3, the DNA is TGTGCCAGCAGTCCTTCGGGGGGGGCGACTTTCTTT. Encoded protein: CASSPSGGATFF.

In this sample, this clone turned up a few times. The V and J genes are TRBV29-1 and TRBJ2-5; 11 bases match TRBD2. Germline V gene data show CDR1 as SQVTM and CDR2 as ANQGSEA. Trimming at V came to 5 bases and at J to 7 bases, leaving 3 bases not matched to a gene. The CDR3 runs to 12 residues. The CDR3 bases are TGCAGCGTTACTAGCGGGAGTGGGACCCAGTACTTC. Residues: CSVTSGSGTQYF.

This chain links TRBV11-3 with TRBJ1-1, with a weak D call TRBD1 (5 bases). The CDR3 length is 13 residues. The V gene's germline CDR1 is SGHNT and CDR2 YENEEA. Trimming removed 3 bases at V and 4 bases at J, with 9 bases between. DNA of the CDR3: TGTGCCAGCAGCTTTACAGGACTCACTGAAGCTTTCTTT. Translating gives CASSFTGLTEAFF.

The chain has TRBV5-1 and TRBJ1-1, with 9 bases aligning to TRBD1. Germline lookup yields CDR1 SGHRS and CDR2 YFSETQ. The CDR3 is 15 amino acids. The ends lost 3 bases at V and 4 bases at J; junction bases unmatched: 7. CDR3 sequence: CASSSLTGGFTEAFF. The CDR3 coding sequence is TGCGCCAGCAGCTCACTGACAGGGGGGTTCACTGAAGCTTTCTTT.

The gene calls are TRBV10-3 and TRBJ2-1; D might be TRBD1 (7 bases). Germline V gene lookup returns CDR1 ENHRY and CDR2 SYGVKD. The CDR3 spans 19 residues. Trimming stripped 5 bases from V and 6 bases from J, with 29 bases between. The CDR3 reads CAISHPGQLTSQGFNEQFF. Here the CDR3 DNA reads TGTGCCATCAGTCACCCGGGACAGCTAACTAGCCAGGGGTTCAATGAGCAGTTCTTC.

CDR3 in amino acids: CASSLSAGGLDTQYF. CDR3 DNA: TGTGCCAGCAGCCTATCAGCGGGAGGACTAGATACGCAGTATTTT. This chain links TRBV28 with TRBJ2-3; 9 nucleotides align to TRBD2. With V trimmed by 6 bases and J by 5 bases, 9 bases remained unmatched. Looked up from germline, CDR1 is MDHEN and CDR2 is SYDVKM. The CDR3 loop spans 15 amino acids. Complete variable domain (other parts from reference TRBV28 and TRBJ2-3): DVKVTQSSRYLVKRTGEKVFLECVQDMDHENMFWYRQDPGLGLRLIYFSYDVKMKEKGDIPEGYSVSREKKERFSLILESASTNQTSMYLCASSLSAGGLDTQYFGPGTRLTVL.

This chain links TRBV5-6 with TRBJ2-1, with 8 nucleotides matching TRBD2. The ends lost 3 bases at V and 4 bases at J; junction bases unmatched: 9. CDR3 size: 16 residues. CDR1 is SGHDT and CDR2 is YYEEEE in the germline V gene. This chain's CDR3 is CASSSRLAGLYNEQFF. DNA of the CDR3: TGTGCCAGCAGCTCCCGCCTAGCGGGCCTTTACAATGAGCAGTTCTTC.

A remark on this clone: The same CDR3 can be traced to other DNA sequences in this sample. This chain uses TRBV11-3 with TRBJ2-3, with D possibly being TRBD1 (6 bases). The CDR3 consists of 14 residues. V dropped 1 base and J dropped 2 bases, with 7 bases sitting between them. Germline V gene data show CDR1 as SGHNT and CDR2 as YENEEA. CDR3 bases: TGTGCCAGCAGCTTAGGGGGGCTCACAGATACGCAGTATTTT. This codes for CASSLGGLTDTQYF.

In this sample, this clone turned up a few times. This rearrangement joins TRBV6-1 to TRBJ1-1; D unresolved. Germline lookup yields CDR1 MNHNS and CDR2 SASEGT. This CDR3 has 15 amino acids. Trimming removed 5 bases at V and 2 bases at J, with 15 bases between. CDR3 DNA: TGTGCCAGCAGTCGGTCAGGCCTGTCAAACACTGAAGCTTTCTTT. Its protein product is CASSRSGLSNTEAFF.

The chain employs TRBV4-3 and TRBJ2-7; 7 nucleotides match TRBD1. This CDR3 is built from 17 residues. Unmatched junction bases numbered 12, after V lost 4 bases and J lost 0 bases. Germline loops: CDR1 LGHNA, CDR2 YSLEER. Here the CDR3 reads CASSLNVEGASSYEQYF. Here the CDR3 DNA reads TGCGCCAGCAGCCTGAATGTAGAGGGGGCTAGCTCCTACGAGCAGTACTTC.

The genes are TRBV9 and TRBJ2-6; D is perhaps TRBD1 (7 bases). The length of the CDR3 is 19 residues. The V gene lost 7 bases and the J gene lost 0 bases, with 23 bases spanning the gap. Germline assignment: CDR1 SGDLS and CDR2 YYNGEE. Here the CDR3 DNA reads TGTGCCAGCCGCGCAGGGGGTTCCGGGGGTCGCTCTGGGGCCAACGTCCTGACTTTC. It translates to CASRAGGSGGRSGANVLTF.

This clone showed up just a few times. V gene TRBV5-1 combines with J gene TRBJ2-6; weak D call: TRBD1 (5 bases). Deletions cut 4 bases from V and 0 bases from J, with 11 bases between. CDR1 is SGHRS and CDR2 is YFSETQ in the germline V gene. The CDR3 runs to 16 residues. CDR3 in DNA: TGCGCCAGCAGCCATACAGGCAGCTCTGGGGCCAACGTCCTGACTTTC. Its protein is CASSHTGSSGANVLTF.

There are many counts of this clone. The J gene is TRBJ1-3, the V gene TRBV30; D possibly corresponds to TRBD1 (6 bases). Germline CDR1 is GTSNPN and CDR2 is SVGIG (reference sequence). The V gene lost 3 bases and the J gene lost 0 bases, with 24 bases spanning the gap. This CDR3 is 19 amino acids long. This CDR3 reads CAWSPRGEKPKSSGNTIYF. DNA of the CDR3: TGTGCCTGGAGCCCGAGGGGGGAAAAACCCAAGTCCTCTGGAAACACCATATATTTT.

This clone was detected only a few times. V is TRBV11-2 and J is TRBJ2-1; 16 bases map to TRBD2. Germline CDR1 reads SGHAT; CDR2 reads FQNNGV. V lost 5 bases and J lost 2; bases outside the gene matches: 3. This CDR3 region has 17 residues. The CDR3 sequence is CASSIGTSGGAYNEQFF. CDR3 in DNA: TGTGCCAGCAGCATCGGGACTAGCGGGGGGGCCTACAATGAGCAGTTCTTC.

The chain uses TRBV19 and TRBJ2-5; D gene unclear. Trimming cost V 5 bases and J 4 bases, with 8 bases left between them. CDR1 LNHDA and CDR2 SQIVND come from the germline V gene (reference sequence). The CDR3 loop spans 12 amino acids. Here the CDR3 DNA reads TGTGCCAGTAGTCCTATGGGAGAGACCCAGTACTTC. Amino acid sequence: CASSPMGETQYF.

V usage is TRBV18 and J usage is TRBJ2-3; 7 bases agree with TRBD2. This CDR3 is 17 amino acids long. The junction had 9 bases not matched to a gene; V was cut back by 3 bases and J by 0 bases. Per the germline V gene, CDR1 is KGHSH and CDR2 is LQKENI. The CDR3 DNA follows: TGTGCCAGCTCACCCTTTCCTAGCGGAGTCAGCACAGATACGCAGTATTTT. Encoded protein: CASSPFPSGVSTDTQYF.

This clone has a single count. The rearrangement uses TRBV7-2 and TRBJ2-5; D may be TRBD1 or TRBD2 (5 bases each). The CDR3 sequence is 15 residues long. The V end lost 1 base, the J end lost 1 base, and 10 bases lay between the germline ends. Germline V gives CDR1 SGHTA, CDR2 FQGNSA. Here the CDR3 reads CASSLEGRIQETQYF. The CDR3 bases are TGTGCCAGCAGCTTAGAGGGACGGATCCAAGAGACCCAGTACTTC. The full variable domain, rest sourced from reference TRBV7-2 and TRBJ2-5, is GAGVSQSPSNKVTEKGKDVELRCDPISGHTALYWYRQSLGQGLEFLIYFQGNSAPDKSGLPSDRFSAERTGGSVSTLTIQRTQQEDSAVYLCASSLEGRIQETQYFGPGTRLLVL.

This clone showed up just a few times. The rearrangement joins TRBV5-5 to TRBJ1-5; 9 nucleotides agree with TRBD1. The germline CDR1 and CDR2 sequences are SGHKS and YYEKEE (reference sequence). Unmatched junction bases numbered 10, after V lost 4 bases and J lost 5 bases. CDR3 length: 16 residues. CDR3 coding DNA: TGTGCCAGCAGCGCCGGGACAGGGAGACGGGATCAGCCCCAGCATTTT. Translated, it gives CASSAGTGRRDQPQHF.

The chain carries TRBV14 and TRBJ2-1; D possibly corresponds to TRBD2 (5 bases). V was pared by 0 bases and J by 15 bases, with 27 bases between. This CDR3 has 17 amino acids. The V gene's germline CDR1 is SGHDN and CDR2 FVKESK. The CDR3 DNA sequence: TGTGCCAGCAGCCAAGAGGGGTTGCGGGCTTGGTCAGGAATAAGGTTCTTC. It yields the protein CASSQEGLRAWSGIRFF.

This sequence joins TRBV14 and TRBJ2-7; D gene unclear. V shed 1 base and J shed 4 bases, with 8 bases lying between them. Germline values: CDR1 SGHDN, CDR2 FVKESK. The CDR3 loop spans 13 amino acids. CDR3 coding DNA: TGTGCCAGCAGCCAAGGATGGAAATACGAGCAGTACTTC. This gives the protein CASSQGWKYEQYF.

The rearrangement links TRBV28 to TRBJ1-5, with 8 bases identical to TRBD1. Trimming took 6 bases from V and 5 from J; bases not matched to a gene: 18. Germline values: CDR1 MDHEN, CDR2 SYDVKM. CDR3 length equals 18 residues. CDR3 region: CASRLKARGQGIDQPQHF. The CDR3 coding sequence is TGTGCCAGCAGACTAAAGGCCCGAGGACAGGGAATAGATCAGCCCCAGCATTTT.

The rearrangement joins TRBV11-2 to TRBJ1-2; no reliable D call. V lost 5 bases and J 14 bases, leaving 18 bases between the germline ends. CDR3 size: 12 residues. The V gene's germline CDR1 is SGHAT and CDR2 FQNNGV. CDR3 sequence reads: CASSPRIGGRTF. CDR3 bases: TGTGCCAGCAGCCCCCGTATTGGAGGTAGGACCTTC.

This chain uses TRBV28 with TRBJ2-7, with TRBD1 matching over 9 bases. Germline trimming cut 5 bases from V and 2 bases from J; bases unmatched to any gene: 4. This CDR3 is 14 amino acids long. Germline values: CDR1 MDHEN, CDR2 SYDVKM. The CDR3 DNA follows: TGTGCCAGCAGTGGGACAGGGAAGACCTACGAGCAGTACTTC. Translating gives CASSGTGKTYEQYF. The whole variable domain, remainder taken from reference TRBV28 and TRBJ2-7, is DVKVTQSSRYLVKRTGEKVFLECVQDMDHENMFWYRQDPGLGLRLIYFSYDVKMKEKGDIPEGYSVSREKKERFSLILESASTNQTSMYLCASSGTGKTYEQYFGPGTRLTVT.